This section outlines one T cell receptor beta chain sequence together with its context. Its cognate antigen is unknown. Other DNA sequences in this sample translate to the same CDR3. V shed 8 bases, J shed 1 base, and the junction held 5 bases outside the gene matches. The CDR3 runs to 13 residues. The germline CDR1 and CDR2 sequences are MNHNY and SVGAGI (reference sequence). The data belong to a study of shared clonotypes between healthy human individuals. Study results and limitations: Larger estimated richness was generally seen in naive subsets than in memory subsets.

Every donor was a Caucasian adult from Nashville, Tennessee. This was a deep-level run. The repertoire was sequenced with immunoSEQ multiplex PCR; TCRdb's copy has only in-frame clones and lacks some. This sample has more than 2,000,000 clones, with more than 80% found just once. The chain is built from TRBV6-6 and TRBJ2-7, with 7 nucleotides matching TRBD1. The sequencing input was naive CD4+ T cells sorted from blood. Subset described: CD45RA+ positively selected. The origin of this receptor is a man younger than 35 in good health. Written as DNA, the CDR3 is TGTGCCAGCCGAGGACAGGCTTCCTACGAGCAGTACTTC. Amino acids: CASRGQASYEQYF.